This entry describes one T cell receptor (beta chain). Per the original data handling: Reference gene primer amplification gave estimated nucleated cell counts. Profiling relied on immunoSEQ multiplex PCR, and the TCRdb table lists in-frame clones only, not all of them. Clone size and V and J calls were adopted from that table, with D and trimming inferred from the DNA. Among some 320,000 clones listed, 85% were seen once. The sample originates from a study of blood T cell repertoires in COVID-19. Study-wide background: The United States, Italy and Spain were the sources of the acute and convalescent COVID-19 samples. Sources were T cells, B-cell-depleted T cells, or PBMCs; the material itself was cDNA or gDNA.

Germline values: CDR1 LNHDA, CDR2 SQIVND (reference sequence). The CDR3 consists of 14 residues. The V and J ends lost 7 bases and 1 base respectively, with 11 bases between them. The source material was peripheral blood. The source is a human donor in a cohort sampled during active COVID-19. V is TRBV19 and J is TRBJ1-5, with a weak D call TRBD1 (5 bases). In nucleotides, the CDR3 is TGTGCCAGTAACGCGGGGGGGAGCAATCAGCCCCAGCATTTT. It encodes CASNAGGSNQPQHF.